Below, 16 T cell receptor beta chains from the same sample are listed, as sequenced in a study of T cell responses to AZD1222 COVID-19 vaccine. Some clones are missing from TCRdb's copy, which holds only in-frame ones; the method was immunoSEQ multiplex PCR. The data hold around 110,000 clones, with approximately 93% observed a single time. The sample here was peripheral blood, taken on day 0 of AZD1222 vaccination. The receptors come from an adult in good health.

V and J are TRBV28 and TRBJ1-1, with 8 positions matching TRBD1. Germline V gene sequence: CDR1 MDHEN, CDR2 SYDVKM. This CDR3 is built from 17 residues. V was pared by 3 bases and J by 0 bases, with 9 bases of the junction left unmatched. The CDR3 loop is CASSFDRGGSMNTEAFF. In DNA form, the CDR3 reads TGTGCCAGCAGTTTTGACAGGGGCGGATCTATGAACACTGAAGCTTTCTTT.

The CDR3: CASSFDSYTEAFF. CDR3 nucleotide sequence: TGTGCCAGCAGTTTTGACAGCTACACTGAAGCTTTCTTT. The chain links TRBV6-5 to TRBJ1-1; TRBD1 might be the D (5 bases). The CDR3 length is 13 residues. With 4 bases removed from V and 3 bases from J, the gap between germline ends came to 9 bases. Germline CDR1 is MNHEY and CDR2 is SVGAGI.

This CDR3 reads CASNPWGAGNQPQHF. The CDR3 nucleotides read TGTGCCAGTAACCCGTGGGGGGCAGGCAATCAGCCCCAGCATTTT. V gene TRBV19 combines with J gene TRBJ1-5, with D perhaps matching TRBD1 (6 bases). The CDR3 length is 15 residues. Trimming removed 7 bases at V and 2 bases at J, with 15 bases between. CDR1 is LNHDA, CDR2 SQIVND, per germline (reference sequence).

This clone is a singleton in its sample. The chain links TRBV7-7 to TRBJ2-2; D is unclear. The CDR3 runs to 18 residues. Trimming cost V 3 bases and J 0 bases, with 17 bases left between them. Germline CDR1 and CDR2: SSHAT and FNYEAQ (reference sequence). CDR3 sequence reads: CASSFERSPLANTGELFF. The DNA of the CDR3 is TGTGCCAGCAGCTTTGAACGCTCCCCCCTCGCGAACACCGGGGAGCTGTTTTTT.

This chain connects TRBV7-9 to TRBJ1-2; perhaps TRBD1 as D (6 bases). This CDR3 has 14 residues. V lost 1 base, J lost 4 bases, and 10 bases lay in between. CDR1 is SEHNR and CDR2 is FQNEAQ in the germline V gene (reference sequence). The CDR3: CASSLVGGFYGYTF. The DNA of the CDR3 is TGTGCCAGCAGCTTAGTAGGGGGTTTCTATGGCTACACCTTC.

In this sample, this clone turned up once. The chain combines TRBV11-1 with TRBJ2-1; no firm D call. CDR3 length equals 13 residues. V was shortened by 3 bases and J by 4 bases, with 7 bases between the two germline ends. Germline V CDR1 and CDR2: SGHAT, FQDESV (reference sequence). CDR3 sequence reads: CASSLGGYNEQFF. CDR3 in DNA: TGTGCCAGCAGCTTGGGCGGATACAATGAGCAGTTCTTC.

This sequence joins TRBV29-1 and TRBJ2-3, with D perhaps TRBD1 (5 bases). The germline CDR1 and CDR2 sequences are SQVTM and ANQGSEA. This CDR3 region has 12 residues. V was trimmed by 6 bases and J by 6 bases, leaving 13 bases between them. CDR3 DNA sequence: TGCAGCGTAGGGGTAGGAGTCGATACGCAGTATTTT. It specifies CSVGVGVDTQYF.

CDR3 in DNA: TGTGCCAGCAGTCCCGGACTAGCGGGAGGGCCGGTCGGGGAGCTGTTTTTT. This gives the protein CASSPGLAGGPVGELFF. The chain couples TRBV5-4 to TRBJ2-2; 15 bases line up with TRBD2. CDR3 length: 17 amino acids. The germline V gene has CDR1 SGHNT and CDR2 YYREEE (reference sequence). V lost 5 bases, J lost 7 bases, and 9 bases stayed unmatched.

As DNA, the CDR3 is TGTGCCAGCAGTCCAGTTGGGGGACAGTGGAACACTGAAGCTTTCTTT. It translates to CASSPVGGQWNTEAFF. The rearrangement links TRBV14 to TRBJ1-1; TRBD1 matches at 7 bases. Trimming removed 6 bases from V and 1 base from J; junction bases left unmatched: 11. Germline loops: CDR1 SGHDN, CDR2 FVKESK. This CDR3 is 16 amino acids long.

V is TRBV19 and J is TRBJ2-3; TRBD2 might be the D (5 bases). This CDR3 region has 16 residues. V lost 11 bases and J 2 bases, leaving 23 bases between the germline ends. Germline V lookup: CDR1 LNHDA, CDR2 SQIVND (reference sequence). The CDR3: CAPIRRRGSFTDTQYF. The CDR3 DNA reads as TGTGCCCCCATCCGCCGCCGCGGGTCTTTCACAGATACGCAGTATTTT.

The J gene is TRBJ2-7, the V gene TRBV14, with D perhaps TRBD2 (6 bases). The CDR3 totals 17 residues. The germline V gene encodes CDR1 SGHDN and CDR2 FVKESK. The germline V and J ends were trimmed by 2 bases and 1 base, with 18 bases remaining between them. The DNA of the CDR3 is TGTGCCAGCAGCCAATTCGTGGGCGGGATAGGGTCCTACGAGCAGTACTTC. This codes for CASSQFVGGIGSYEQYF.

The chain has TRBV29-1 and TRBJ1-1; D perhaps matches TRBD1 (6 bases). V was trimmed by 3 bases and J by 1 base, leaving 15 bases between them. The CDR3 has 15 residues. Germline V CDR1 and CDR2: SQVTM, ANQGSEA. DNA of the CDR3: TGCAGCGTTGACGGGGCGGGGGCGGAGAACACTGAAGCTTTCTTT. It translates to CSVDGAGAENTEAFF.

The chain links TRBV9 to TRBJ2-5, with 7 nucleotides matching TRBD1. Per germline, CDR1 SGDLS and CDR2 YYNGEE. This CDR3 region has 15 residues. Trimming removed 0 bases from V and 2 bases from J; junction bases left unmatched: 4. The CDR3 spells CASSVGGGSQETQYF. Here the CDR3 DNA reads TGTGCCAGCAGCGTAGGAGGGGGCTCTCAAGAGACCCAGTACTTC.

The rearrangement joins TRBV6-5 to TRBJ2-1; D remains unclear. Per germline, CDR1 MNHEY and CDR2 SVGAGI. This CDR3 has 16 residues. With 2 bases removed from V and 2 bases from J, the gap between germline ends came to 13 bases. The CDR3 protein is CASSYVGGRTYNEQFF. For the CDR3, the DNA is TGTGCCAGCAGTTACGTCGGCGGTCGAACCTACAATGAGCAGTTCTTC.

The rearrangement joins TRBV24-1 to TRBJ2-2; a possible D gene is TRBD2 (6 bases). Trimming pared 1 base from V and 0 bases from J, leaving 14 bases between. CDR1 and CDR2 from the germline V gene are KGHDR and SFDVKD. The CDR3 consists of 18 residues. The CDR3 DNA follows: TGTGCCACCAGTGATTTTTCAGGGCGGGGTGCGAACACCGGGGAGCTGTTTTTT. This sequence encodes CATSDFSGRGANTGELFF.

There are a few counts of this clone. The chain joins TRBV25-1 to TRBJ2-5; D could derive from TRBD1 or TRBD2 (6 bases each). The CDR3 runs 13 residues. Germline CDR1 and CDR2: MGHDK and SYGVNS. The ends were cut back, 4 bases at V and 5 bases at J, with 11 bases in the middle. The CDR3 bases are TGTGCCAGCAGTGTGAGGGGGAGGGAGACCCAGTACTTC. This translates into CASSVRGRETQYF. Drawing the rest from reference TRBV25-1 and TRBJ2-5, the complete variable domain is EADIYQTPRYLVIGTGKKITLECSQTMGHDKMYWYQQDPGMELHLIHYSYGVNSTEKGDLSSESTVSRIRTEHFPLTLESARPSHTSQYLCASSVRGRETQYFGPGTRLLVL.